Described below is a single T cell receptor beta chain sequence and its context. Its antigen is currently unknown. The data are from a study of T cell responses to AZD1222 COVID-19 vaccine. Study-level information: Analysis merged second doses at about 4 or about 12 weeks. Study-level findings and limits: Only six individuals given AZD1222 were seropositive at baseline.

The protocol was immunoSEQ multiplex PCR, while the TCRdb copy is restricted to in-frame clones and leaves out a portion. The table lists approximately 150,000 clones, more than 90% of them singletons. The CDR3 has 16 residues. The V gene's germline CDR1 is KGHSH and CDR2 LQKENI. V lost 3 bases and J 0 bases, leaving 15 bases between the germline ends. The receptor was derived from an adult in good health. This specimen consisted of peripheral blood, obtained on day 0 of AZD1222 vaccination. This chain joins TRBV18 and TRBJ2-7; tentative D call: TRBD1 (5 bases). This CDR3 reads CASSPFNRSFSYEQYF. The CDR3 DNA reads TGTGCCAGCTCACCGTTTAACAGGAGTTTCTCCTACGAGCAGTACTTC.